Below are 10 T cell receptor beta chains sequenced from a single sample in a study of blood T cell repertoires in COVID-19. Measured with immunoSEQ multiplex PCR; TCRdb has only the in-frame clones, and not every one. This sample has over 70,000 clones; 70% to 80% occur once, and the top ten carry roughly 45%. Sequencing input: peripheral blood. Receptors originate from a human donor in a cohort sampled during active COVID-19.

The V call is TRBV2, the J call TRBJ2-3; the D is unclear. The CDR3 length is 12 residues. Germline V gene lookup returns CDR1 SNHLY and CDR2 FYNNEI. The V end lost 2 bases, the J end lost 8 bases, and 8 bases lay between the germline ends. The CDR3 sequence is CASSEPVATQYF. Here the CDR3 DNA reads TGTGCCAGCAGTGAACCCGTGGCTACGCAGTATTTT.

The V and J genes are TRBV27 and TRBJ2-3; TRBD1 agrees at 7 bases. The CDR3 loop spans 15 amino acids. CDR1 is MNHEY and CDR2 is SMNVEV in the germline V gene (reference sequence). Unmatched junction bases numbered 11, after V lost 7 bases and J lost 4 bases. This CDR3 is CASMSWDRWADTQYF. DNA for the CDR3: TGTGCCAGCATGAGCTGGGACAGATGGGCAGATACGCAGTATTTT.

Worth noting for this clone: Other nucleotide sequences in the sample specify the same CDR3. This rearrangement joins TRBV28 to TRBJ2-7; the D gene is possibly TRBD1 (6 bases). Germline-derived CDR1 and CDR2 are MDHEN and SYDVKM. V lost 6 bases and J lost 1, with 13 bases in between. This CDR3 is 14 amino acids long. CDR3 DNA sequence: TGTGCCAGCAGCCTTGGAGGACAGTCCTACGAGCAGTACTTC. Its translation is CASSLGGQSYEQYF.

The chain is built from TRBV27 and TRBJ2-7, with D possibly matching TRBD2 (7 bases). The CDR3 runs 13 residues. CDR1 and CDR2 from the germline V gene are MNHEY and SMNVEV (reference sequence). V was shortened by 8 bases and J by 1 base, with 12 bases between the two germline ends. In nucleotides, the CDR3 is TGTGCCAGCTCAAAGGGGGGGTCCTACGAGCAGTACTTC. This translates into CASSKGGSYEQYF.

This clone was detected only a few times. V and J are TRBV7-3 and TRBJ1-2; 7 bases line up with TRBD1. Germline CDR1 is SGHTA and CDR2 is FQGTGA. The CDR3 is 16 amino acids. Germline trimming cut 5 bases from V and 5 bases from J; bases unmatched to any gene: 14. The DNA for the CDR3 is TGTGCCAGCAGCCTGGGCGGGACAGAGAGAAGGTATGGCTACACCTTC. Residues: CASSLGGTERRYGYTF.

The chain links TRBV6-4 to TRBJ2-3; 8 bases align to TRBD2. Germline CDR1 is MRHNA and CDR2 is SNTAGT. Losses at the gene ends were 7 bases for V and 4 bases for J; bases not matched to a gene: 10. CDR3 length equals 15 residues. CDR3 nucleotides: TGTGCCAGCACTGAAGAAGCGGGAGTTCCAGATACGCAGTATTTT. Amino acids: CASTEEAGVPDTQYF.

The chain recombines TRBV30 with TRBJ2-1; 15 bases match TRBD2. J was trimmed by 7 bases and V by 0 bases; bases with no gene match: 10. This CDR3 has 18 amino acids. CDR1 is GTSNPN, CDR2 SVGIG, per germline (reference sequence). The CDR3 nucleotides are TGTGCCTGGAGTGTACTAAGGACTAGCGGGAGGGCGAGAAATGAGCAGTTCTTC. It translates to CAWSVLRTSGRARNEQFF.

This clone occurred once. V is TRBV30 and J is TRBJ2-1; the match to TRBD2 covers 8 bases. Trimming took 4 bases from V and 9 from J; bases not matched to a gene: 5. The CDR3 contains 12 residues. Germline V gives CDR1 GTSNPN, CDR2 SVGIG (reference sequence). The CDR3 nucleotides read TGTGCCTGGAACGGGAGGGCCGGTGAGCAGTTCTTC. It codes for CAWNGRAGEQFF.

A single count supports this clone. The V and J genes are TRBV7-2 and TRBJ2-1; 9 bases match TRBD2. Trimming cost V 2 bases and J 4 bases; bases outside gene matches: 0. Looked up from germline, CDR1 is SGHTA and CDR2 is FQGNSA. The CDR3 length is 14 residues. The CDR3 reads CASSLLAGYNEQFF. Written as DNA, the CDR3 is TGTGCCAGCAGCTTACTAGCGGGGTACAATGAGCAGTTCTTC.

CDR3 nucleotide sequence: TGTGCCAGCTCACCAGGACTAGCGGGAAGATATGAGCAGTTCTTC. This translates into CASSPGLAGRYEQFF. The chain recombines TRBV18 with TRBJ2-1, with 12 bases identical to TRBD2. V shed 2 bases, J shed 8 bases, and the junction held 4 bases outside the gene matches. The CDR3 length is 15 residues. The germline V gene has CDR1 KGHSH and CDR2 LQKENI.